Presented here are 24 T cell receptor beta chains from one specimen sequenced in a study of T cell responses to AZD1222 COVID-19 vaccine. Assay: immunoSEQ multiplex PCR; the TCRdb copy retains only in-frame clones and omits some. The sample shows fewer than 100,000 clones, over 85% of them seen only once. This specimen consisted of peripheral blood, obtained on day 0 of AZD1222 vaccination. Source of these receptors: an adult in good health.

This sequence joins TRBV19 and TRBJ1-5; possible D gene TRBD1, 5 bases. This CDR3 has 15 residues. Germline-derived CDR1 and CDR2 are LNHDA and SQIVND (reference sequence). The ends were cut back, 3 bases at V and 1 base at J, with 10 bases in the middle. The CDR3, as DNA: TGTGCCAGTAGTATGCGGCAGGGAAGCAATCAGCCCCAGCATTTT. Translation gives CASSMRQGSNQPQHF.

The chain uses TRBV15 and TRBJ1-5; D is unresolved. This CDR3 is 13 amino acids long. Per germline, CDR1 LNHNV and CDR2 YYDKDF (reference sequence). The ends were cut back, 0 bases at V and 4 bases at J, with 4 bases in the middle. The chain's CDR3 is CATSRELNQPQHF. The CDR3 region has the DNA TGTGCCACCAGCAGAGAACTTAATCAGCCCCAGCATTTT.

This chain uses TRBV5-5 with TRBJ2-1; TRBD1 agrees at 9 bases. The CDR3 spans 13 residues. Germline trimming cut 3 bases from V and 9 bases from J; bases unmatched to any gene: 4. The germline V gene has CDR1 SGHKS and CDR2 YYEKEE (reference sequence). The CDR3: CASSWTGAGEQFF. The CDR3, as DNA: TGTGCCAGCAGCTGGACAGGGGCGGGTGAGCAGTTCTTC. The full variable domain, completed using reference TRBV5-5 and TRBJ2-1, is DAGVTQSPTHLIKTRGQQVTLRCSPISGHKSVSWYQQVLGQGPQFIFQYYEKEERGRGNFPDRFSARQFPNYSSELNVNALLLGDSALYLCASSWTGAGEQFFGPGTRLTVL.

The rearrangement joins TRBV2 to TRBJ2-7; D is ambiguous. V lost 4 bases and J 0 bases, leaving 7 bases between the germline ends. Germline V gives CDR1 SNHLY, CDR2 FYNNEI. The CDR3 runs 13 residues. CDR3 in DNA: TGTGCCAGCAGTGCTACCACCTCCTACGAGCAGTACTTC. This sequence encodes CASSATTSYEQYF.

The chain uses TRBV10-3 and TRBJ2-1; possibly TRBD1 for D (6 bases). CDR3 size: 15 residues. The V gene lost 5 bases and the J gene lost 5 bases, with 16 bases spanning the gap. CDR1 and CDR2 (germline): ENHRY, SYGVKD. The CDR3 nucleotides are TGTGCCATCAGTACCTCCGGGACATCAGACAATGAGCAGTTCTTC. The encoded protein is CAISTSGTSDNEQFF.

The V call is TRBV7-9, the J call TRBJ1-4, with D perhaps matching TRBD1 (5 bases). CDR3 length: 16 amino acids. With 5 bases removed from V and 0 bases from J, the gap between germline ends came to 13 bases. Per germline, CDR1 SEHNR and CDR2 FQNEAQ (reference sequence). The CDR3 region has the DNA TGTGCCAGCAGCCCAACAGGATCCGCAACTAATGAAAAACTGTTTTTT. This gives the protein CASSPTGSATNEKLFF.

The chain is built from TRBV6-5 and TRBJ1-3; D not certain. The CDR3 runs to 13 residues. Trimming took 6 bases from V and 3 from J, leaving 9 bases between them. Germline V gene data show CDR1 as MNHEY and CDR2 as SVGAGI. CDR3 loop: CASRSSGGNTIYF. The CDR3 region has the DNA TGTGCCAGCAGGTCTAGTGGTGGAAACACCATATATTTT.

This chain links TRBV5-4 with TRBJ2-7, with 9 bases fitting TRBD1. This CDR3 has 15 amino acids. Germline assignment: CDR1 SGHNT and CDR2 YYREEE (reference sequence). The V and J ends lost 0 bases and 3 bases, in that order; junction bases with no gene match: 4. The CDR3 region has the DNA TGTGCCAGCAGCTTGGCCCGGACAGGGGACTACGAGCAGTACTTC. Amino acid sequence: CASSLARTGDYEQYF.

The rearrangement joins TRBV13 to TRBJ2-1; D may be TRBD1 (5 bases). V lost 0 bases, J lost 4 bases, and 10 bases lay in between. The CDR3 covers 15 residues. Per germline, CDR1 PRHDT and CDR2 FYEKMQ (reference sequence). The CDR3 nucleotides read TGTGCCAGCAGCTTAGGCCCAGGGCGATACAATGAGCAGTTCTTC. Its translation is CASSLGPGRYNEQFF.

This chain links TRBV7-9 with TRBJ1-5; 8 nucleotides agree with TRBD1. The ends lost 4 bases at V and 5 bases at J; junction bases unmatched: 7. The CDR3 has 15 residues. The germline gives CDR1 SEHNR, CDR2 FQNEAQ (reference sequence). The CDR3 sequence is CASSSDRVRDQPQHF. The CDR3 region has the DNA TGTGCCAGCAGCTCGGACAGGGTAAGAGATCAGCCCCAGCATTTT.

CDR3 bases: TGTGCCAGCAGCTTAGTGGGGGGTAGTCTAGCCAAAAACATTCAGTACTTC. Amino acid sequence: CASSLVGGSLAKNIQYF. The V gene is TRBV7-2, the J gene TRBJ2-4, with D tentatively TRBD2 (6 bases). CDR1 and CDR2 (germline): SGHTA, FQGNSA. The V end lost 1 base, the J end lost 0 bases, and 13 bases lay between the germline ends. The CDR3 is 17 residues long.

V and J are TRBV5-5 and TRBJ2-3; the D is unclear. The CDR3 is 11 residues long. Germline CDR1 and CDR2: SGHKS and YYEKEE (reference sequence). Trimming removed 3 bases from V and 5 bases from J, with 4 bases in between. The CDR3 region is CASSWGDTQYF. In nucleotides, the CDR3 is TGTGCCAGCAGCTGGGGAGATACGCAGTATTTT.

This chain joins TRBV7-3 and TRBJ2-1; 7 nucleotides line up with TRBD2. Germline V CDR1 and CDR2: SGHTA, FQGTGA. V trimming: 5 bases; J trimming: 3 bases; junction bases outside the gene matches: 10. The length of the CDR3 is 16 residues. CDR3 residues: CASSPGTNLLYNEQFF. For the CDR3, the DNA is TGTGCCAGCAGCCCTGGGACTAACCTTCTCTACAATGAGCAGTTCTTC.

This chain joins TRBV7-3 and TRBJ2-7; the D gene is possibly TRBD1 (5 bases). Trimming left V 5 bases short and J 6 bases short, with 23 bases between. CDR1 SGHTA and CDR2 FQGTGA come from the germline V gene. CDR3 length: 16 amino acids. CDR3 DNA sequence: TGTGCCAGCAGCCCAACTGGGGCCGGAATCGGTCTCGAGCAGTACTTC. As protein: CASSPTGAGIGLEQYF.

The chain combines TRBV19 with TRBJ2-1; 8 bases line up with TRBD2. The V gene's germline CDR1 is LNHDA and CDR2 SQIVND (reference sequence). There are 15 residues in the CDR3. V lost 1 base and J lost 3; bases outside the gene matches: 2. Here the CDR3 DNA reads TGTGCCAGTAGTATAGGACTAGCGAACTACAATGAGCAGTTCTTC. Amino acid sequence: CASSIGLANYNEQFF. The full variable domain, in which reference TRBV19 and TRBJ2-1 provide the parts outside the CDR3, is DGGITQSPKYLFRKEGQNVTLSCEQNLNHDAMYWYRQDPGQGLRLIYYSQIVNDFQKGDIAEGYSVSREKKESFPLTVTSAQKNPTAFYLCASSIGLANYNEQFFGPGTRLTVL.

This clone was observed once. This CDR3 is CASSLGDSYGTEAFF. As DNA, the CDR3 is TGTGCCAGCAGCTTGGGGGACAGCTACGGCACTGAAGCTTTCTTT. The chain uses TRBV5-5 and TRBJ1-1, with 7 bases identical to TRBD1. This CDR3 has 15 amino acids. J was trimmed by 4 bases and V by 0 bases; bases with no gene match: 6. Per germline, CDR1 SGHKS and CDR2 YYEKEE (reference sequence).

The chain uses TRBV19 and TRBJ1-5; D is unresolved. Trimming removed 6 bases from V and 8 bases from J, with 17 bases in between. This CDR3 is built from 14 residues. Germline CDR1 is LNHDA and CDR2 is SQIVND (reference sequence). CDR3 residues: CASRLDGRPEPQHF. The DNA for the CDR3 is TGTGCCAGTAGGCTGGACGGACGTCCTGAGCCCCAGCATTTT.

This chain joins TRBV30 and TRBJ1-2, with D perhaps TRBD1 (6 bases). Germline CDR1 GTSNPN, CDR2 SVGIG (reference sequence). Trimming removed 7 bases at V and 4 bases at J, with 22 bases between. The CDR3 extends over 15 amino acids. CDR3 bases: TGTGCCTCAAAAGAGGGGGGAGTTCTCGTCTATGGCTACACCTTC. Protein sequence: CASKEGGVLVYGYTF.

The chain has TRBV4-2 and TRBJ2-7; D is unclear. Trimming cost V 0 bases and J 5 bases, with 2 bases left between them. Germline values: CDR1 LGHNA, CDR2 YNFKEQ. The CDR3 spans 11 residues. CDR3 sequence reads: CASSQENEQYF. In nucleotides, the CDR3 is TGTGCCAGCAGCCAAGAAAACGAGCAGTACTTC.

This chain connects TRBV18 to TRBJ2-7; 9 bases map to TRBD1. The CDR3 totals 13 residues. V trimming: 4 bases; J trimming: 5 bases; junction bases outside the gene matches: 3. Germline CDR1 KGHSH, CDR2 LQKENI. CDR3 protein: CASSQGQGNEQYF. DNA of the CDR3: TGTGCCAGCTCACAGGGACAGGGTAACGAGCAGTACTTC.

V gene TRBV19 combines with J gene TRBJ2-2, with 9 bases lining up with TRBD1. The germline CDR1 and CDR2 sequences are LNHDA and SQIVND (reference sequence). V lost 2 bases, J lost 5 bases, and 12 bases stayed unmatched. The CDR3 length is 18 residues. CDR3 protein: CASSIPEMTGGFTGELFF. The CDR3 DNA sequence: TGTGCCAGTAGTATACCGGAAATGACAGGGGGATTTACCGGGGAGCTGTTTTTT. The full variable domain, completed using reference TRBV19 and TRBJ2-2, is DGGITQSPKYLFRKEGQNVTLSCEQNLNHDAMYWYRQDPGQGLRLIYYSQIVNDFQKGDIAEGYSVSREKKESFPLTVTSAQKNPTAFYLCASSIPEMTGGFTGELFFGEGSRLTVL.

This chain connects TRBV19 to TRBJ1-1, with TRBD1 matching 8 bases. Trimming at V came to 1 base and at J to 5 bases, leaving 3 bases not matched to a gene. Germline loops: CDR1 LNHDA, CDR2 SQIVND (reference sequence). The CDR3 runs 14 residues. CDR3 nucleotide sequence: TGTGCCAGTAGTATAGCCCAGGGGGCGACTGAAGCTTTCTTT. Translating it yields CASSIAQGATEAFF.

V gene TRBV12-3 or TRBV12-4 combines with J gene TRBJ1-2; no firm D call. CDR3 length equals 13 residues. Trimming left V 5 bases short and J 4 bases short, with 11 bases between. CDR3 sequence reads: CASSPRNGYGYTF. CDR3 sequence (DNA): TGTGCCAGCAGTCCACGGAATGGCTATGGCTACACCTTC.

In its sample, this clone was seen a few times. The V call is TRBV12-5, the J call TRBJ1-6; perhaps TRBD1 as D (6 bases). V lost 0 bases, J lost 8 bases, and 11 bases lay in between. Germline V gene data show CDR1 as LGHNT and CDR2 as FRNRAP. The CDR3 consists of 15 residues. DNA for the CDR3: TGTGCTAGTGGTTTGGTAAACAGGGCAGATTCACCCCTCCACTTT. It encodes CASGLVNRADSPLHF.